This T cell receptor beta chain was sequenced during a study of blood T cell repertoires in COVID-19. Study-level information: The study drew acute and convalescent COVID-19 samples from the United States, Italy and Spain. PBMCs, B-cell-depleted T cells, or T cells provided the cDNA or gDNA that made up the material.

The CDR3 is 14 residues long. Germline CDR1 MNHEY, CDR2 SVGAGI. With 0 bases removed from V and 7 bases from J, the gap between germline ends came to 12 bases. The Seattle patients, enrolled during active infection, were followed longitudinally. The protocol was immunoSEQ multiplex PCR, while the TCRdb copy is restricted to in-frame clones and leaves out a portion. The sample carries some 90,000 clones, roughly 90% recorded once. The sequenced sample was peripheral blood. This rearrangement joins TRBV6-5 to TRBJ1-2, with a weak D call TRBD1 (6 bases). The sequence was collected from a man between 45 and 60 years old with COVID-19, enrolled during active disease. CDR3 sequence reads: CASSYSAGDGGYTF. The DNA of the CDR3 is TGTGCCAGCAGTTACTCAGCAGGGGACGGTGGCTACACCTTC.